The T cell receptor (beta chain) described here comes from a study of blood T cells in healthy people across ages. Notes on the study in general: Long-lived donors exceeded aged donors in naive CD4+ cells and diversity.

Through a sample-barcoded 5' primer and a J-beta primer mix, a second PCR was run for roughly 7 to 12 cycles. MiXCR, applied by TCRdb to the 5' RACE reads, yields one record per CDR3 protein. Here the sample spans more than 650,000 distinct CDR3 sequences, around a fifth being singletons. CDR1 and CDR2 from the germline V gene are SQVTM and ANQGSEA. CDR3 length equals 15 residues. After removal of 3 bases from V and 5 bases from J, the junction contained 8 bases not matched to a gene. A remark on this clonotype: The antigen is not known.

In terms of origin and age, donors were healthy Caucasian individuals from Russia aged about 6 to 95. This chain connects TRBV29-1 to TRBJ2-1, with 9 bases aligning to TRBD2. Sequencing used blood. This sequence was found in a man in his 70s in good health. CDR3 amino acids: CSVEGTSGWNNEQFF. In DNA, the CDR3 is TGCAGCGTTGAGGGTACTAGCGGGTGGAACAATGAGCAGTTCTTC.